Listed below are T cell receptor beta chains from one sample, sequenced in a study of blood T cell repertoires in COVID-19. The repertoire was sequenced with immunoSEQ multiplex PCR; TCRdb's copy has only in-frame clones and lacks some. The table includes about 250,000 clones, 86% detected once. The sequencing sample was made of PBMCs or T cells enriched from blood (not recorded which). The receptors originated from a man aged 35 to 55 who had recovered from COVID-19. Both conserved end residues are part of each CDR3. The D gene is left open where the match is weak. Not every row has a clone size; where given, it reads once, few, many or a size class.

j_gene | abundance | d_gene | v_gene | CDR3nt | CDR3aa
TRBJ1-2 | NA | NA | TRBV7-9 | TGTGCCAGCAGCTTAGACGGCTATGGCTACACCTTC | CASSLDGYGYTF
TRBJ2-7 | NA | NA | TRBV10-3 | TGTGCCATCAAACAGCCTTCCTACGAGCAGTACTTC | CAIKQPSYEQYF
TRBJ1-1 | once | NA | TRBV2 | TGTGCCAGCCTCCCTAAACAGGGAACCTTGGGTGAAGCTTTCTTT | CASLPKQGTLGEAFF
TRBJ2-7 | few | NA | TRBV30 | TGTGCCTGGAGCCCCCTGGCGGGCGTCTCCTACGAGCAGTACTTC | CAWSPLAGVSYEQYF
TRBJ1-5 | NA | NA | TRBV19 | TGTGCCAGTAGTGCCCCGGGGGGCCGCCAGCCCCAGCATTTT | CASSAPGGRQPQHF
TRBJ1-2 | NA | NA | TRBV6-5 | TGTGCCAGCAGAGTTAGCAGGGTTTTTGGCTACACCTTC | CASRVSRVFGYTF
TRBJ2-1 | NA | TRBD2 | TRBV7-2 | TGTGCCAGCAGCCCTATCAGGACTAGCAGCAATGAGCAGTTCTTC | CASSPIRTSSNEQFF
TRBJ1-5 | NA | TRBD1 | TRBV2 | TGTGCCAGCAGTGGGCTACAGGGGGCGGGACCTTCCCAGCATTTT | CASSGLQGAGPSQHF
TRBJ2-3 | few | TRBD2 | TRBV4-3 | TGCGCCAGCAGCCAACCGGGGGAGGGAGGGAGCGGTGGTACGCAGTATTTT | CASSQPGEGGSGGTQYF
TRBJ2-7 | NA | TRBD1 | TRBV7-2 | TGTGCCAGCAGCCCAGACAGGGTGAGCTCCTACGAGCAGTACTTC | CASSPDRVSSYEQYF
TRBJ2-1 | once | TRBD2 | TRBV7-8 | TGTGCCAGCAGCACAAGGACTAGCGGGACTCGCTCCTACAATGAGCAGTTCTTC | CASSTRTSGTRSYNEQFF
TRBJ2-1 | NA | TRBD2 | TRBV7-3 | TGTGCCAGCAGCTTGGGGACTAGCGGGGGTGGACAGTTCTTC | CASSLGTSGGGQFF
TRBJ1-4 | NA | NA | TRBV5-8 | TGTGCCAGCAGCGGGAGAGTTGGGGAAAAACTGTTTTTT | CASSGRVGEKLFF
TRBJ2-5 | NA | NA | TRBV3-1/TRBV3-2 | TGTGCCAGCAGCCCCGGGTGGGGCAGGCAACAAGAGACCCAGTACTTC | CASSPGWGRQQETQYF
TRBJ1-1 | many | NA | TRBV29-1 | TGCAGCGCAACTTCATCAGGGGTCTACACTGAAGCTTTCTTT | CSATSSGVYTEAFF
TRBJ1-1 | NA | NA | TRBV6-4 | TGTGCCAGCAAGATGGGACAAACGAACACTGAAGCTTTCTTT | CASKMGQTNTEAFF
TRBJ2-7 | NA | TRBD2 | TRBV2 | TGTGCCAGCAGTGAACTAGCGGGAGTCGTGGGGGAGCAGTACTTC | CASSELAGVVGEQYF
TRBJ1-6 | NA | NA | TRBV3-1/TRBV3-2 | TGTGCCAGCAGCCAGGGGTCAGGGAGGGATTCACCCCTCCACTTT | CASSQGSGRDSPLHF
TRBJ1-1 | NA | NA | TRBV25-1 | TGTGCCAGCAGTGAATTACGGGGGGGAACTGAAGCTTTCTTT | CASSELRGGTEAFF
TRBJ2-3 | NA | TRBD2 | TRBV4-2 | TGTGCCAGCAGCCAAGATCATGGGACTAGCGGGACTACAGATACGCAGTATTTT | CASSQDHGTSGTTDTQYF
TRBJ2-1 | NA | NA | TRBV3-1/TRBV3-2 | TGTGCCAGCAGCCCCCTGGGGTATGGGGGCTGGTTGGGCAATGAGCAGTTCTTC | CASSPLGYGGWLGNEQFF
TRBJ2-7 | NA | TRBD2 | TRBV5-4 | TGTGCCAGCAGCCCGGAGGGGACTAGCGGTTACGAGCAGTACTTC | CASSPEGTSGYEQYF
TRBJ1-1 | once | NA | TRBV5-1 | TGCGCCAGCAGCTTGCTGGCGGGGAACACTGAAGCTTTCTTT | CASSLLAGNTEAFF
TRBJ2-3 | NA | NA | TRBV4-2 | TGTGCCAGCAGCCAAGAACGATCGGTAGATACGCAGTATTTT | CASSQERSVDTQYF
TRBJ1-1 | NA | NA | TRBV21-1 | TGTGCCAGCAGCCGGTTAGGAGTAACTGAAGCTTTCTTT | CASSRLGVTEAFF
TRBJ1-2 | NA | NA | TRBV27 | TGTGCCAGCAGTTTACAGGGCAACTATGGCTACACCTTC | CASSLQGNYGYTF
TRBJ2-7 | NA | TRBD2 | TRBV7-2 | TGTGCCAGCAGCTTATTCGCTAGCGGGAGAGGGGAGCAGTACTTC | CASSLFASGRGEQYF
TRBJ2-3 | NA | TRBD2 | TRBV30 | TGTGCCTGGAGTGGAGCGGGAGGTTTGGGCACAGATACGCAGTATTTT | CAWSGAGGLGTDTQYF
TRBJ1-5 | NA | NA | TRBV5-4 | TGTGCCAGCAGCTTGGCAGGGGATCAGCCCCAGCATTTT | CASSLAGDQPQHF
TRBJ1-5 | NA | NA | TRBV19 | TGTGCCAGTAGTAACTATGGCCTGGGTAGAGATCAGCCCCAGCATTTT | CASSNYGLGRDQPQHF
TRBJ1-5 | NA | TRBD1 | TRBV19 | TGTGCCAGTAGTGAAGACAGGGATCAGCCCCAGCATTTT | CASSEDRDQPQHF
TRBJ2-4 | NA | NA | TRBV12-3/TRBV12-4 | TGTGCCAGCAACTCGGGAGCCAAAAACATTCAGTACTTC | CASNSGAKNIQYF
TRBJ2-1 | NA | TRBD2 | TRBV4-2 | TGTGCCAGCAGCCAGCCTAGCGGGAGCCACAATGAGCAGTTCTTC | CASSQPSGSHNEQFF
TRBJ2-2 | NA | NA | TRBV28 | TGTGCCAGCAGTTACTTGAACACCGGGGAGCTGTTTTTT | CASSYLNTGELFF
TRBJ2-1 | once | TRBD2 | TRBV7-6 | TGTGCCAGCAGCTTAGCAACTAGCGGTTCCTACAATGAGCAGTTCTTC | CASSLATSGSYNEQFF
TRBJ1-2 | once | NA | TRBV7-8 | TGTGCCAGCAGCCCCACAGGGTATGGCTACACCTTC | CASSPTGYGYTF
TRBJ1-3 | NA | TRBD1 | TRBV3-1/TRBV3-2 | TGTGCCAGCAGCAAATATGGACAGGGTATTGGAAACACCATATATTTT | CASSKYGQGIGNTIYF
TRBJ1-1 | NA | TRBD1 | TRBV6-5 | TGTGCCAGCAGTTCGGGACAGGGCGCTGAAGCTTTCTTT | CASSSGQGAEAFF
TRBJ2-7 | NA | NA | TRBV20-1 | TGCAGTGCTAGTGCGGCCCAGGGTGGAGAGGAGCAGTACTTC | CSASAAQGGEEQYF
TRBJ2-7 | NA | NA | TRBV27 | TGTGCCAGCAGTTTCGCGGGACCCTCCTACGAGCAGTACTTC | CASSFAGPSYEQYF
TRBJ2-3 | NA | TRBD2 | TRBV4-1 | TGCGCCAGCAGCCAAGGGGCGGCTAGCGGGTATAGCACAGATACGCAGTATTTT | CASSQGAASGYSTDTQYF
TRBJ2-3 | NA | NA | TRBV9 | TGTGCCAGCAGCGTATTGAGTTTAGCGGATCTGGGTACGCAGTATTTT | CASSVLSLADLGTQYF
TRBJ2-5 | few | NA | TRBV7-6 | TGTGCCAGCAGCTTAGGCCAGGATCAAGAGACCCAGTACTTC | CASSLGQDQETQYF
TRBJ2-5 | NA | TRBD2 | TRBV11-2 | TGTGCCAGCAGTCCTGTTCTGGCTAGCGGACAAGAGACCCAGTACTTC | CASSPVLASGQETQYF
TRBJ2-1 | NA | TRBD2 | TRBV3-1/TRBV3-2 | TGTGCCAGCAGCTTACGACTTATAGCGGGAGGGTTACACAATGAGCAGTTCTTC | CASSLRLIAGGLHNEQFF